One and the same sample provided the 16 T cell receptor beta chains below, sequenced in a study of cytotoxic CD8 clonotypes in ibrutinib-treated CLL (dated by TCRdb to about 2021). The receptor library was made with the immunoSEQ multiplex PCR assay. TCRdb carries this immuneACCESS record with in-frame sequences only. Its versions omit some clonotypes, under half of them owing to an unresolved V gene in the studies checked, with the rest unexplained. This sample lists roughly 220,000 clones; approximately 75% were detected once. Clones ranked in the top ten supply roughly an eighth of the sample. Explained via the paper, the time point label denotes: 12 months on ibrutinib. Source: PBMCs, taken after 12 months of ibrutinib treatment. Source of these receptors: a human donor with chronic lymphocytic leukemia.

The gene calls are TRBV28 and TRBJ2-7; 8 bases are shared with TRBD2. Germline values: CDR1 MDHEN, CDR2 SYDVKM. V was pared by 4 bases and J by 4 bases, with 12 bases of the junction left unmatched. CDR3 length: 16 residues. The CDR3 DNA reads as TGTGCCAGCAGTTCACTAAGGACTAGCAAAAGTTACGAGCAGTACTTC. Translation gives CASSSLRTSKSYEQYF. Looking up the rest from reference TRBV28 and TRBJ2-7 gives the full variable domain: DVKVTQSSRYLVKRTGEKVFLECVQDMDHENMFWYRQDPGLGLRLIYFSYDVKMKEKGDIPEGYSVSREKKERFSLILESASTNQTSMYLCASSSLRTSKSYEQYFGPGTRLTVT.

The chain joins TRBV11-2 to TRBJ2-2; D might be TRBD1 (6 bases). Trimming shortened V by 3 bases and J by 5 bases, and 13 bases separated the two germline ends. The CDR3 covers 15 residues. Germline CDR1 and CDR2: SGHAT and FQNNGV. In DNA, the CDR3 is TGTGCCAGCAGCTTTAGGGACATAGGGACCGGGGAGCTGTTTTTT. Its protein is CASSFRDIGTGELFF.

This chain uses TRBV5-6 with TRBJ2-5; D remains ambiguous. V lost 2 bases, J lost 5 bases, and 7 bases lay in between. Germline V gives CDR1 SGHDT, CDR2 YYEEEE. CDR3 length equals 12 residues. The CDR3 protein is CASSFSGETQYF. The CDR3 DNA follows: TGTGCCAGCAGCTTCTCCGGGGAGACCCAGTACTTC.

The chain joins TRBV20-1 to TRBJ1-4, with a tentative D call TRBD1 (5 bases). Trimming stripped 3 bases from V and 6 bases from J, with 5 bases between. Germline V gives CDR1 DFQATT, CDR2 SNEGSKA (reference sequence). This CDR3 is built from 11 residues. The CDR3 nucleotides are TGCAGTGCTAGCAGGGATGAAAAACTGTTTTTT. It yields the protein CSASRDEKLFF.

V is TRBV7-2 and J is TRBJ1-1; possibly TRBD1 for D (5 bases). The germline V gene has CDR1 SGHTA and CDR2 FQGNSA. The CDR3 is made up of 10 amino acids. Trimming removed 4 bases from V and 10 bases from J, with 7 bases in between. The CDR3 region is CASSSGRAFF. The DNA of the CDR3 is TGTGCCAGCAGCTCGGGACGAGCTTTCTTT.

This clone was seen at least ten times. The chain combines TRBV5-7 with TRBJ2-7, with D tentatively TRBD2 (5 bases). TRBV5-7 qualifies as an ORF whose function is uncertain. V shed 4 bases and J shed 3 bases, with 11 bases lying between them. CDR3 length equals 13 residues. This CDR3 is CASSIPGNYEQYF. The CDR3 DNA reads TGTGCCAGCAGCATCCCGGGGAACTACGAGCAGTACTTC.

The gene calls are TRBV2 and TRBJ1-2, with D unresolved. This CDR3 is built from 17 residues. With 6 bases removed from V and 0 bases from J, the gap between germline ends came to 20 bases. Germline lookup yields CDR1 SNHLY and CDR2 FYNNEI. For the CDR3, the DNA is TGTGCCAGCAGCCATTCCCCCGAGGAGGTGACTAACTATGGCTACACCTTC. It is translated as CASSHSPEEVTNYGYTF.

This rearrangement joins TRBV6-4 to TRBJ2-3; D gene ambiguous. V was cut by 0 bases and J by 3 bases, with 7 bases left in between. The CDR3 has 14 residues. Per the germline V gene, CDR1 is MRHNA and CDR2 is SNTAGT. CDR3 in DNA: TGTGCCAGCAGTGACTCTACCCAGACAGATACGCAGTATTTT. It is translated as CASSDSTQTDTQYF.

The chain's CDR3 is CAGRGRLPDYEQYF. The CDR3 DNA follows: TGTGCCGGGCGGGGAAGACTTCCTGACTACGAGCAGTACTTC. The chain couples TRBV2 to TRBJ2-7; D might be TRBD2 (6 bases). Germline values: CDR1 SNHLY, CDR2 FYNNEI. With 11 bases removed from V and 3 bases from J, the gap between germline ends came to 20 bases. The CDR3 loop spans 14 amino acids. The whole variable domain, remainder taken from reference TRBV2 and TRBJ2-7, is EPEVTQTPSHQVTQMGQEVILRCVPISNHLYFYWYRQILGQKVEFLVSFYNNEISEKSEIFDDQFSVERPDGSNFTLKIRSTKLEDSAMYFCAGRGRLPDYEQYFGPGTRLTVT.

The V and J genes are TRBV7-8 and TRBJ2-7; the match to TRBD1 covers 7 bases. Germline V CDR1 and CDR2: SGHVS, FQNEAQ. CDR3 size: 14 residues. Trimming removed 6 bases from V and 3 bases from J; junction bases left unmatched: 8. CDR3 bases: TGTGCCAGCAGAGGATGGACAGGCGGCTACGAGCAGTACTTC. Translating it yields CASRGWTGGYEQYF.

The CDR3 sequence: CAISYRGGSNEAFF. CDR3 coding DNA: TGTGCCATCAGCTACAGGGGGGGGTCCAATGAAGCTTTCTTT. The chain carries TRBV10-3 and TRBJ1-1; 8 nucleotides match TRBD1. The CDR3 extends over 14 amino acids. Germline CDR1 reads ENHRY; CDR2 reads SYGVKD. V trimming: 6 bases; J trimming: 7 bases; junction bases outside the gene matches: 10.

This clone was observed a handful of times. V is TRBV2 and J is TRBJ1-2, with 10 bases matching TRBD1. In germline, CDR1 is SNHLY, CDR2 FYNNEI. V lost 3 bases and J lost 7; bases outside the gene matches: 5. CDR3 size: 14 residues. The CDR3 reads CASSEGQGHGGYTF. The DNA for the CDR3 is TGTGCCAGCAGTGAGGGACAGGGGCACGGTGGCTACACCTTC.

The V call is TRBV10-3, the J call TRBJ1-1; D is ambiguous. Germline V gene lookup returns CDR1 ENHRY and CDR2 SYGVKD. The CDR3 covers 12 residues. Trimming shortened V by 4 bases and J by 5 bases, and 8 bases separated the two germline ends. This CDR3 reads CAISATVTEAFF. The CDR3 nucleotides read TGTGCCATCAGTGCAACAGTAACTGAAGCTTTCTTT.

The V and J genes are TRBV29-1 and TRBJ1-2, with 9 bases matching TRBD1. The CDR3 runs 13 residues. J was trimmed by 4 bases and V by 8 bases; bases with no gene match: 8. Germline V lookup: CDR1 SQVTM, CDR2 ANQGSEA. In DNA, the CDR3 is TGCAGCCCCGGGACAGGGTTGGTCTATGGCTACACCTTC. The encoded protein is CSPGTGLVYGYTF.

V is TRBV5-5 and J is TRBJ2-2; D is unclear. Germline CDR1 and CDR2: SGHKS and YYEKEE (reference sequence). V dropped 4 bases and J dropped 4 bases, with 14 bases sitting between them. This CDR3 has 15 residues. The CDR3: CASSNPGLLTGELFF. The CDR3 DNA is TGTGCCAGCAGCAATCCGGGCCTCCTCACCGGGGAGCTGTTTTTT.

The chain is built from TRBV27 and TRBJ1-1; TRBD1 might be the D (6 bases). In germline, CDR1 is MNHEY, CDR2 SMNVEV (reference sequence). Trimming stripped 6 bases from V and 4 bases from J, with 15 bases between. The CDR3 is made up of 14 amino acids. CDR3 sequence: CASRWTARGTEAFF. In DNA, the CDR3 is TGTGCCAGCAGGTGGACAGCGAGAGGCACTGAAGCTTTCTTT.